What follows are 27 T cell receptor beta chains derived from one specimen sequenced in a study of T-cell reconstitution after alpha-beta-depleted transplantation in children. Preparation of the TCRbeta library involved a method that used unique molecular identifiers. TCRdb used MiXCR to reprocess the PCR reads, holding one entry per CDR3 protein. The table records over 45,000 distinct CDR3 sequences, 44% of them present only once. The starting material was PBMCs, mostly from graft donor cells, obtained 360 days after TCRalphabeta/CD19-depleted stem cell transplant. All receptors derive from a male patient younger than 18 who had a stem cell transplant for acute lymphoblastic leukemia, so the T cells may come from the graft donor.

Only a few counts were recorded for this clonotype. The chain combines TRBV20-1 with TRBJ2-1; no firm D call. The CDR3 has 15 residues. Germline loops: CDR1 DFQATT, CDR2 SNEGSKA (reference sequence). The V gene lost 8 bases and the J gene lost 3 bases, with 20 bases spanning the gap. In DNA, the CDR3 is TGCAGTCCAAGCTTTTCCCCGCAATACTACAATGAGCAGTTCTTC. Its translation: CSPSFSPQYYNEQFF.

The chain employs TRBV12-3 or TRBV12-4 and TRBJ2-1; the match to TRBD1 covers 8 bases. There are 14 residues in the CDR3. Trimming cost V 5 bases and J 2 bases; bases outside gene matches: 2. The CDR3, as DNA: TGTGCCAGCAGTGTACAGGGGGCCTACAATGAGCAGTTCTTC. The encoded protein is CASSVQGAYNEQFF.

The chain employs TRBV10-1 and TRBJ2-1; 8 bases agree with TRBD2. CDR1 WNHNN and CDR2 SYGVQD come from the germline V gene (reference sequence). Trimming at V came to 6 bases and at J to 8 bases, leaving 9 bases not matched to a gene. This CDR3 region has 14 residues. In DNA, the CDR3 is TGCGCCAGCAGCCGAGCGGGAGAAATGCATGAGCAGTTCTTC. Protein sequence: CASSRAGEMHEQFF.

The chain recombines TRBV20-1 with TRBJ1-1; D is unresolved. Germline-derived CDR1 and CDR2 are DFQATT and SNEGSKA (reference sequence). The ends were cut back, 4 bases at V and 0 bases at J, with 12 bases in the middle. This CDR3 region has 14 residues. This CDR3 reads CSATRSFMNTEAFF. CDR3 bases: TGCAGTGCTACCCGAAGTTTCATGAACACTGAAGCTTTCTTT.

This clonotype was detected only a few times. V is TRBV6-5 and J is TRBJ2-3; D unclear. V lost 0 bases and J 5 bases, leaving 6 bases between the germline ends. CDR3 size: 13 residues. Germline CDR1 and CDR2: MNHEY and SVGAGI. Here the CDR3 reads CASSYSRIDTQYF. The CDR3 nucleotides read TGTGCCAGCAGTTACTCGAGAATAGATACGCAGTATTTT.

The V gene is TRBV12-3 or TRBV12-4, the J gene TRBJ1-5, with a possible D match to TRBD1 (5 bases). The V gene lost 2 bases and the J gene lost 5 bases, with 10 bases spanning the gap. The CDR3 covers 14 residues. The CDR3 sequence is CASSLRVGDQPQHF. CDR3 nucleotides: TGTGCCAGCAGTTTAAGGGTGGGGGATCAGCCCCAGCATTTT.

This chain uses TRBV5-1 with TRBJ2-2, with D uncertain. V shed 6 bases and J shed 1 base, with 4 bases lying between them. CDR3 length: 12 amino acids. Germline V gene data show CDR1 as SGHRS and CDR2 as YFSETQ. In nucleotides, the CDR3 is TGCGCCAGCATCCAGAACACCGGGGAGCTGTTTTTT. Encoded protein: CASIQNTGELFF.

CDR3 loop: CSARDATNEKLFF. Here the CDR3 DNA reads TGCAGTGCTAGGGATGCAACTAATGAAAAACTGTTTTTT. The gene calls are TRBV20-1 and TRBJ1-4; D is ambiguous. The CDR3 extends over 13 amino acids. Germline assignment: CDR1 DFQATT and CDR2 SNEGSKA (reference sequence). The V end lost 3 bases, the J end lost 0 bases, and 5 bases lay between the germline ends.

The CDR3 nucleotides read TGTGCCAGCAGTGCCGACAGGGGGCTCATGAACACCGGGGAGCTGTTTTTT. Residues: CASSADRGLMNTGELFF. The rearrangement joins TRBV2 to TRBJ2-2; 10 positions match TRBD1. This CDR3 has 17 amino acids. From germline, CDR1 is SNHLY and CDR2 FYNNEI. Trimming at V came to 4 bases and at J to 1 base, leaving 6 bases not matched to a gene.

The chain carries TRBV3-1 and TRBJ1-6; 8 nucleotides align to TRBD1. Trimming at V came to 5 bases and at J to 7 bases, leaving 4 bases not matched to a gene. Per germline, CDR1 LGHDT and CDR2 YNNKEL (reference sequence). The length of the CDR3 is 14 residues. The CDR3 loop is CASSNRDRNSPLHF. CDR3 in DNA: TGTGCCAGCAGCAACCGGGACAGGAATTCACCCCTCCACTTT.

V usage is TRBV4-2 and J usage is TRBJ2-2, with 7 bases aligning to TRBD1. The V gene's germline CDR1 is LGHNA and CDR2 YNFKEQ. This CDR3 is built from 19 residues. Trimming cost V 8 bases and J 0 bases; bases outside gene matches: 18. This CDR3 reads CASGPATGPGRTNTGELFF. In DNA form, the CDR3 reads TGTGCCAGCGGCCCTGCGACAGGGCCGGGACGCACGAACACCGGGGAGCTGTTTTTT.

This clonotype has just a few counts. This chain links TRBV12-3 or TRBV12-4 with TRBJ2-5, with 9 bases that match TRBD1. V was pared by 6 bases and J by 4 bases, with 9 bases of the junction left unmatched. The CDR3 covers 15 residues. CDR3 sequence: CASRKTGGRAETQYF. CDR3 DNA: TGTGCCAGCAGGAAGACAGGGGGTCGGGCAGAGACCCAGTACTTC.

This chain joins TRBV18 and TRBJ1-2, with D maybe TRBD1 (6 bases). Looked up from germline, CDR1 is KGHSH and CDR2 is LQKENI. V dropped 2 bases and J dropped 3 bases, with 16 bases sitting between them. The CDR3 covers 16 residues. The CDR3: CASSPRAQGTDYGYTF. The CDR3 region has the DNA TGTGCCAGCTCACCAAGGGCGCAGGGGACGGACTATGGCTACACCTTC. Drawing the rest from reference TRBV18 and TRBJ1-2, the complete variable domain is NAGVMQNPRHLVRRRGQEARLRCSPMKGHSHVYWYRQLPEEGLKFMVYLQKENIIDESGMPKERFSAEFPKEGPSILRIQQVVRGDSAAYFCASSPRAQGTDYGYTFGSGTRLTVV.

V is TRBV5-1 and J is TRBJ2-7; no definite D call. Germline CDR1 reads SGHRS; CDR2 reads YFSETQ. The CDR3 is made up of 14 amino acids. V was trimmed by 1 base and J by 3 bases, leaving 11 bases between them. This CDR3 reads CASSLRSSNYEQYF. The CDR3 DNA follows: TGCGCCAGCAGCTTGCGCAGTAGTAACTACGAGCAGTACTTC.

This clonotype was counted a few times. This chain connects TRBV4-3 to TRBJ2-5; tentatively, D is TRBD2 (5 bases). Trimming took off 1 base at V and 4 bases at J, with 10 bases between the two ends. The CDR3 covers 14 residues. Germline V lookup: CDR1 LGHNA, CDR2 YSLEER. In DNA, the CDR3 is TGCGCCAGCAGCCAAGCGGGGTGGGGAGAGACCCAGTACTTC. This sequence encodes CASSQAGWGETQYF.

The chain recombines TRBV5-1 with TRBJ1-5; maybe TRBD1 (5 bases). Deletions cut 0 bases from V and 7 bases from J, with 14 bases between. Germline V CDR1 and CDR2: SGHRS, YFSETQ. The CDR3 has 15 amino acids. The CDR3 coding sequence is TGCGCCAGCAGCTTGGAGGTCGTGGGGGAGCAGCCCCAGCATTTT. It specifies CASSLEVVGEQPQHF.

The chain links TRBV27 to TRBJ2-7; D perhaps matches TRBD2 (5 bases). CDR3 length equals 13 residues. V was pared by 6 bases and J by 5 bases, with 14 bases between. The germline gives CDR1 MNHEY, CDR2 SMNVEV (reference sequence). Written as DNA, the CDR3 is TGTGCCAGCAGGAGAACTAGAGACGACGAGCAGTACTTC. Its translation: CASRRTRDDEQYF.

This clonotype was picked up a small number of times. The rearrangement links TRBV27 to TRBJ2-7, with D perhaps TRBD2 (5 bases). V lost 5 bases and J lost 2, with 13 bases in between. Germline lookup yields CDR1 MNHEY and CDR2 SMNVEV (reference sequence). This CDR3 spans 14 amino acids. In DNA, the CDR3 is TGTGCCAGCAGTCGCATCGGGGTGACCTACGAGCAGTACTTC. It yields the protein CASSRIGVTYEQYF.

The chain recombines TRBV5-5 with TRBJ2-1; 8 bases match TRBD1. Trimming at V came to 4 bases and at J to 8 bases, leaving 8 bases not matched to a gene. The CDR3 is 14 residues long. Germline CDR1 is SGHKS and CDR2 is YYEKEE (reference sequence). The CDR3 nucleotides read TGTGCCAGCAGCCTAGACAGGGGTAGCGATGAGCAGTTCTTC. Its protein is CASSLDRGSDEQFF.

The CDR3 DNA sequence: TGCAGTGCTAGGCCCCAATCGAGCTCTGGGGCCAACGTCCTGACTTTC. It specifies CSARPQSSSGANVLTF. V and J are TRBV20-1 and TRBJ2-6; the D is unclear. Trimming took off 3 bases at V and 0 bases at J, with 12 bases between the two ends. This CDR3 has 16 amino acids. Germline CDR1 is DFQATT and CDR2 is SNEGSKA (reference sequence).

This clonotype was counted between two and nine times. The chain uses TRBV7-6 and TRBJ2-3; 10 nucleotides agree with TRBD2. Germline CDR1 is SGHVS and CDR2 is FNYEAQ. J lost 2 bases, V lost 0 bases, and 14 bases had no gene match. The CDR3 totals 20 residues. CDR3 in DNA: TGTGCCAGCAGCTTAGCGCACCCTTTCTATAGCGGGAGGCCCACAGATACGCAGTATTTT. As protein: CASSLAHPFYSGRPTDTQYF.

This clonotype turned up a few times. The genes are TRBV10-3 and TRBJ2-7; TRBD1 matches at 7 bases. Trimming cost V 6 bases and J 0 bases; bases outside gene matches: 14. Germline V gene lookup returns CDR1 ENHRY and CDR2 SYGVKD. The CDR3 has 17 residues. CDR3 nucleotides: TGTGCCATCAGCCTACCGGACAGGCGAATAAGCTCCTACGAGCAGTACTTC. Translated: CAISLPDRRISSYEQYF.

DNA for the CDR3: TGTGCCAGCAGTGACTCTCCCTTAGGATGGGTTTACAATGAGCAGTTCTTC. It translates to CASSDSPLGWVYNEQFF. This chain links TRBV25-1 with TRBJ2-1; no firm D call. Per germline, CDR1 MGHDK and CDR2 SYGVNS. Trimming pared 3 bases from V and 4 bases from J, leaving 19 bases between. The CDR3 is made up of 17 amino acids.

The V and J genes are TRBV27 and TRBJ2-2, with no clear D. The germline V gene has CDR1 MNHEY and CDR2 SMNVEV (reference sequence). Deletions cut 3 bases from V and 0 bases from J, with 8 bases between. CDR3 length: 15 amino acids. DNA of the CDR3: TGTGCCAGCAGTTTCCGGGCCGCGAACACCGGGGAGCTGTTTTTT. This encodes CASSFRAANTGELFF.

This rearrangement joins TRBV27 to TRBJ2-1, with 7 bases identical to TRBD2. Trimming removed 6 bases from V and 10 bases from J; junction bases left unmatched: 18. Germline assignment: CDR1 MNHEY and CDR2 SMNVEV (reference sequence). This CDR3 contains 16 residues. In DNA, the CDR3 is TGTGCCAGCAGACAAGACTGGGAGGGCCGTTGGGGAGAGCAGTTCTTC. This codes for CASRQDWEGRWGEQFF.

A few counts support this clonotype. This chain links TRBV6-2 or TRBV6-3 with TRBJ2-5; D may correspond to TRBD1 or TRBD2 (6 bases each). V lost 2 bases and J 2 bases, leaving 12 bases between the germline ends. Germline V gene sequence: CDR1 MNHEY, CDR2 SVGEGT. This CDR3 contains 15 residues. In DNA form, the CDR3 reads TGTGCCAGCAGTTACGTGGGGGGCCTGCAAGAGACCCAGTACTTC. This codes for CASSYVGGLQETQYF.

The chain is built from TRBV20-1 and TRBJ1-4; D unresolved. Trimming removed 0 bases at V and 5 bases at J, with 7 bases between. CDR3 length: 13 amino acids. Per germline, CDR1 DFQATT and CDR2 SNEGSKA (reference sequence). The CDR3 spells CSARELQNEKLFF. The CDR3 bases are TGCAGTGCTAGAGAGTTGCAGAATGAAAAACTGTTTTTT.